The present T cell receptor beta chain was sequenced within a study of T-cell memory formation after mild COVID-19. Study-wide results and limits: Clones contracting across day 15 to 85 had a balanced CD4/CD8 profile; later expanding clones leaned CD4+.

Comment on this clonotype: No antigen is known for it. Mismatch with germline at one junction end may stem from a read error.

TCRdb ran MiXCR on the 5' RACE reads and lists one entry per CDR3 protein. This sample has about 260,000 distinct CDR3 sequences, with roughly 16% found just once. The CDR3 is made up of 14 amino acids. The germline V gene has CDR1 SSHAT and CDR2 FNYEAQ (reference sequence). This chain uses TRBV7-7 with TRBJ2-2, with no clear D. The receptor was isolated from a man younger than 30 who had mild COVID-19 (a few samples of this study predate the infection). Cell type and time point are not known. Sequencing was performed on PBMCs or a T cell subset sorted from them (not recorded which). CDR3 region: CASSFRTNTGELFF. In nucleotides, the CDR3 is TGTGCTAGCAGCTTCAGAACGAACACCGGGGAGCTGTTTTTT.